The clone carrying this TCR beta chain was picked up many times. The sample is drawn from a study of blood T cell repertoires in COVID-19. Original data processing: Nucleated cell number was recorded as an estimate derived from reference gene primer amplification. TCRdb keeps only in-frame clones here, not all; method: immunoSEQ multiplex PCR. That table furnishes V, J and clone size, whereas the DNA furnished D and trimming. The data contain 200,000 or so clones, roughly four fifths of them singletons. The CDR3 sequence is 12 residues long. The V end was cut by 6 bases, the J end by 9 bases, with 12 bases between. Cohort 3 donors counted as recovered after two negative PCRs, clearance, or resolved symptoms.

Material for sequencing was PBMCs or T cells enriched from blood (not recorded which). The rearrangement links TRBV12-3 or TRBV12-4 to TRBJ2-1; D gene unclear. This receptor was obtained from a man in his forties or fifties who had recovered from COVID-19. The chain's CDR3 is CASSSLPGEQFF. The CDR3 DNA reads as TGTGCCAGCAGCTCCCTGCCGGGTGAGCAGTTCTTC.